The rows below give T cell receptor beta chains drawn from one sample of a study of control samples from healthy donors and cancer patients. The table came from immunoSEQ multiplex PCR; TCRdb's copy has only in-frame clones and leaves some out. The data contain over 100,000 clones, roughly 90% of them singletons. Sequencing input: blood. All receptors come from a man in his late teens or twenties in good health. The conserved cysteine and the conserved F or W are not part of the CDR3 here. The order of the fields is V gene, CDR3 length, J gene, CDR3 protein.

TRBV4-1	10	TRBJ2-5	ASSQEEGTQY
TRBV11-2	14	TRBJ2-1	ASSPEEWGNYNEQF
TRBV5-1	11	TRBJ2-2	ASSLDRTGELF
TRBV27	13	TRBJ2-3	ASSLSTGYPDTQY
TRBV12-5	11	TRBJ2-1	ASGLAPGAGVF
TRBV5-4	13	TRBJ2-1	ASSLSGGTYNEQF
TRBV2	10	TRBJ1-2	ASGISAEGYT
TRBV27	13	TRBJ1-2	ASSPGARVHSGYT
TRBV6-4	12	TRBJ2-2	ASSEDRETGELF
TRBV4-1	12	TRBJ2-7	ASSPEGASYEQY
TRBV24-1	14	TRBJ2-2	ATSDSRLGGPGELF
TRBV30	14	TRBJ2-7	AWSAQPGQGQDEQY
TRBV19	13	TRBJ1-5	ASSWTASSNQPQH
TRBV6-5	13	TRBJ1-4	ASGQGTGEAEKLF
TRBV27	10	TRBJ1-2	ASSGDFLGYT
TRBV4-1	17	TRBJ1-2	ASSQDSRGTERSNYGYT
TRBV7-6	15	TRBJ2-1	ASSNPLAGGPRNEQF
TRBV11-1	13	TRBJ2-4	ASSLATGAKNIQY
TRBV5-5	13	TRBJ1-1	ASSLSRPRGDEAF
TRBV6-2/TRBV6-3	14	TRBJ2-7	ASSPHQGNPTYEQY
TRBV9	11	TRBJ1-2	ASSPQGYYGYT
TRBV5-1	13	TRBJ2-3	ASSLEGLAPDTQY
TRBV19	12	TRBJ1-5	ATHSFSTDQPQH
TRBV9	12	TRBJ2-2	ASSEGQNTGELF
TRBV7-2	13	TRBJ1-1	ASSGLSVMNTEAF
TRBV6-1	13	TRBJ2-3	ASSEAIQGGDTQY
TRBV6-1	13	TRBJ2-7	ASSDGAGSSYEQY
TRBV6-5	11	TRBJ2-7	ASLGQSSYEQY
TRBV5-5	14	TRBJ1-3	ASSRQPPPTGNTIY
TRBV5-1	12	TRBJ1-1	ASSLEGGGTDAF
TRBV29-1	9	TRBJ2-3	SAKTGDTQY
TRBV6-5	13	TRBJ1-1	ASTRLTGGSTEAF
TRBV9	13	TRBJ2-5	ASSVDFGGQGTQY
TRBV9	15	TRBJ2-3	ASSRSTSGGGADTQY
TRBV5-4	13	TRBJ2-3	ASSSSRENTDTQY
TRBV18	14	TRBJ2-3	ASSPLEGGGLGTQY
TRBV5-1	9	TRBJ2-3	ASSLGDTQY
TRBV7-9	11	TRBJ2-5	ASVRGYQETQY
TRBV3-1/TRBV3-2	13	TRBJ1-1	ASSQPGTGYTEAF
TRBV18	12	TRBJ1-1	ASSPGQMNTEAF
TRBV3-1/TRBV3-2	14	TRBJ2-7	ASSQDRRANLYEQY
TRBV23-1	14	TRBJ1-6	ASSHEGEYRDTPLH
TRBV5-5	10	TRBJ2-2	ASRTPLGELF